One sample yielded the 19 T cell receptor beta chains listed below, sequenced in a study of blood T cell repertoires in COVID-19. Method: immunoSEQ multiplex PCR; TCRdb's copy keeps in-frame clones and lacks some. The data contain fewer than 10,000 clones, approximately 86% of them singletons. What was sequenced was peripheral blood. All receptors derive from a human donor with active COVID-19. The donor label of this sample is uncertain.

The CDR3 region is CSVEAMNTEAFF. CDR3 coding DNA: TGCAGCGTTGAGGCCATGAACACTGAAGCTTTCTTT. V gene TRBV29-1 combines with J gene TRBJ1-1, with unresolved D. V lost 3 bases and J lost 0, with 5 bases in between. Germline assignment: CDR1 SQVTM and CDR2 ANQGSEA. This CDR3 is built from 12 residues.

V and J are TRBV18 and TRBJ1-1; no firm D call. Germline V lookup: CDR1 KGHSH, CDR2 LQKENI. The CDR3 consists of 15 residues. V dropped 3 bases and J dropped 5 bases, with 16 bases sitting between them. The CDR3 DNA follows: TGTGCCAGCTCACCCACACGGCTCGCGGGGACTGAAGCTTTCTTT. The encoded protein is CASSPTRLAGTEAFF.

V and J are TRBV2 and TRBJ2-7, with a weak D call TRBD2 (5 bases). CDR3 length: 10 residues. Deletions cut 11 bases from V and 8 bases from J, with 13 bases between. Germline assignment: CDR1 SNHLY and CDR2 FYNNEI. The CDR3 nucleotides read TGTGCCGCGGGCTATACGAAGCAGTACTTC. Translation: CAAGYTKQYF.

Of note for this clone: At one of its ends the junction is not consistent with the germline gene, which may arise from a read error. The rearrangement links TRBV6-1 to TRBJ2-2; 7 nucleotides agree with TRBD1. Germline V gene sequence: CDR1 MNHNS, CDR2 SASEGT. CDR3 length equals 16 residues. The CDR3 nucleotides are TGTGCCAGCAGCGAAGTGAGGGGGCGAGGGACCGGGGAGCTGTTTTTT. Protein: CASSEVRGRGTGELFF.

The rearrangement uses TRBV28 and TRBJ2-2; D is ambiguous. Trimming pared 6 bases from V and 10 bases from J, leaving 6 bases between. The CDR3 is 10 residues long. The germline V gene encodes CDR1 MDHEN and CDR2 SYDVKM. In nucleotides, the CDR3 is TGTGCCAGCAGCCAACAGGAGCTGTTTTTT. This encodes CASSQQELFF. The full variable domain, its missing parts supplied by reference TRBV28 and TRBJ2-2, is DVKVTQSSRYLVKRTGEKVFLECVQDMDHENMFWYRQDPGLGLRLIYFSYDVKMKEKGDIPEGYSVSREKKERFSLILESASTNQTSMYLCASSQQELFFGEGSRLTVL.

This chain uses TRBV19 with TRBJ1-5; possibly TRBD1 for D (6 bases). There are 15 residues in the CDR3. Germline assignment: CDR1 LNHDA and CDR2 SQIVND (reference sequence). Trimming left V 7 bases short and J 6 bases short, with 19 bases between. The CDR3 sequence is CASTPNGQGSQPQHF. CDR3 nucleotides: TGTGCCAGTACCCCTAATGGGCAGGGGAGTCAGCCCCAGCATTTT.

The V call is TRBV10-3, the J call TRBJ1-5; 8 bases line up with TRBD1. CDR3 size: 19 residues. Germline values: CDR1 ENHRY, CDR2 SYGVKD. After removal of 2 bases from V and 6 bases from J, the junction contained 18 bases not matched to a gene. This chain's CDR3 is CAISEGERVDRAGGQPQHF. The CDR3 DNA reads as TGTGCCATCAGTGAGGGAGAGAGGGTGGACAGGGCCGGGGGTCAGCCCCAGCATTTT.

This clone was seen a single time. CDR3 sequence reads: CASSEPRQGPGNTEAFF. CDR3 DNA: TGCGCCAGCAGTGAGCCCCGACAGGGGCCCGGGAACACTGAAGCTTTCTTT. The V gene is TRBV10-2, the J gene TRBJ1-1; 8 bases agree with TRBD1. V trimming: 2 bases; J trimming: 1 base; junction bases outside the gene matches: 9. In germline, CDR1 is WSHSY, CDR2 SAAADI. This CDR3 comprises 17 residues.

This clone was counted between two and nine times. CDR3 loop: CASSAGTGGGQPQHF. Here the CDR3 DNA reads TGTGCCAGTAGTGCCGGGACAGGGGGGGGACAGCCCCAGCATTTT. This chain uses TRBV19 with TRBJ1-5; 11 nucleotides align to TRBD1. The germline V gene has CDR1 LNHDA and CDR2 SQIVND (reference sequence). The trim removed 5 bases at V and 7 bases at J, leaving 7 bases unmatched. The CDR3 has 15 residues.

This chain connects TRBV6-4 to TRBJ1-5; a weak D match, TRBD1 (5 bases). V lost 4 bases and J 5 bases, leaving 9 bases between the germline ends. The CDR3 extends over 13 amino acids. In germline, CDR1 is MRHNA, CDR2 SNTAGT. CDR3 DNA: TGTGCCAGCAGTGCCGACAGAGATCAGCCCCAGCATTTT. This encodes CASSADRDQPQHF.

The genes are TRBV6-5 and TRBJ1-2; TRBD1 agrees at 10 bases. The germline V gene has CDR1 MNHEY and CDR2 SVGAGI. After removal of 3 bases from V and 2 bases from J, the junction contained 6 bases not matched to a gene. CDR3 length equals 16 residues. CDR3 loop: CASSYSRTGGNYGYTF. The CDR3 DNA follows: TGTGCCAGCAGTTATAGTCGGACAGGGGGGAACTATGGCTACACCTTC.

The chain recombines TRBV9 with TRBJ2-1; TRBD2 matches 10 bases. Trimming cost V 0 bases and J 5 bases; bases outside gene matches: 2. Per the germline V gene, CDR1 is SGDLS and CDR2 is YYNGEE. CDR3 length: 15 amino acids. The chain's CDR3 is CASSVGLAGDNEQFF. CDR3 coding DNA: TGTGCCAGCAGCGTAGGCCTAGCGGGAGACAATGAGCAGTTCTTC.

The V gene is TRBV21-1, the J gene TRBJ1-6. TRBV21-1 is designated a pseudogene. This CDR3 is 11 amino acids long. DNA for the CDR3: TGTGCCAGTGCGGCGGGCGCTAAGGACCACTTT. Encoded protein: CASAAGAKDHF.

The chain uses TRBV4-1 and TRBJ2-7; 11 nucleotides agree with TRBD2. The trim removed 4 bases at V and 3 bases at J, leaving 8 bases unmatched. The CDR3 loop spans 16 amino acids. Germline values: CDR1 MGHRA, CDR2 YSYEKL. As DNA, the CDR3 is TGCGCCAGCAGCCTCCACCCGACTAGCGGGGTCTACGAGCAGTACGTC. Its translation: CASSLHPTSGVYEQYV.

The chain is built from TRBV6-5 and TRBJ2-3; D uncertain. Looked up from germline, CDR1 is MNHEY and CDR2 is SVGAGI. This CDR3 has 16 amino acids. The V end lost 1 base, the J end lost 1 base, and 12 bases lay between the germline ends. As DNA, the CDR3 is TGTGCCAGCAGTTACTATGGTGAAGAGGGCACAGATACGCAGTATTTT. It codes for CASSYYGEEGTDTQYF.

The chain carries TRBV19 and TRBJ2-3, with D unresolved. The CDR3 loop spans 15 amino acids. CDR1 LNHDA and CDR2 SQIVND come from the germline V gene (reference sequence). V was clipped by 7 bases and J by 2 bases, with 16 bases between them. CDR3 nucleotide sequence: TGTGCCAGTACCCTACAGCCAAGACCCACAGATACGCAGTATTTT. Its protein product is CASTLQPRPTDTQYF.

This sequence joins TRBV19 and TRBJ1-5; D is ambiguous. This CDR3 has 13 amino acids. The germline V and J ends were trimmed by 6 bases and 4 bases, with 10 bases remaining between them. Germline V gives CDR1 LNHDA, CDR2 SQIVND (reference sequence). The DNA for the CDR3 is TGTGCCAGTAGCTCCAGGTTTAATCAGCCCCAGCATTTT. This sequence encodes CASSSRFNQPQHF.

The CDR3 protein is CASRQLTDSNYGYTF. The CDR3 DNA sequence: TGCGCCAGCAGACAGTTGACGGACTCAAACTATGGCTACACCTTC. The rearrangement uses TRBV5-1 and TRBJ1-2; no definite D call. Germline V gene lookup returns CDR1 SGHRS and CDR2 YFSETQ. The CDR3 runs 15 residues. Between the trimmed V and J ends, which lost 5 bases and 2 bases, there was a span of 16 bases.

The chain combines TRBV2 with TRBJ1-3; D may be TRBD1 (6 bases). With 4 bases removed from V and 0 bases from J, the gap between germline ends came to 13 bases. The germline V gene has CDR1 SNHLY and CDR2 FYNNEI. The CDR3 extends over 16 amino acids. CDR3 sequence (DNA): TGTGCCAGCAGTGTTCGGACAGCGAGCTCTGGAAACACCATATATTTT. The encoded protein is CASSVRTASSGNTIYF.